This TCR beta chain came from a study of T-cell reconstitution after alpha-beta-depleted transplantation in children. The TCRbeta library was prepared with unique molecular identifiers. MiXCR, run by TCRdb on the PCR reads, gives a single entry per CDR3 protein. Here the sample spans more than 45,000 distinct CDR3 sequences, around 50% being singletons. Germline CDR1 and CDR2: SGHAT and FQNNGV. The CDR3 covers 13 residues. Between the trimmed V and J ends, which lost 6 bases and 4 bases, there was a span of 11 bases. The source is a boy under three years old with SCID, due to receive a stem cell transplant. The specimen comprised peripheral blood, sampled before TCRalphabeta/CD19-depleted stem cell transplant. The genes are TRBV11-2 and TRBJ2-3; D gene ambiguous. This CDR3 reads CASSFSLADTQYF. In DNA, the CDR3 is TGTGCCAGCAGTTTTTCCCTCGCAGATACGCAGTATTTT.